This T cell receptor (beta chain) was sequenced for a study of T cells in Graves' hyperthyroidism and ophthalmopathy (dated by TCRdb to between 2018 and 2020). For the wider study: Peripheral blood was sampled at the time of initial diagnosis, prior to any treatment. To identify distinguishing TCR V-J signatures, a discovery cohort of 100 patients was used, comprising approximately 40 with Graves' ophthalmopathy and 57 with stable Graves' hyperthyroidism. Whether ophthalmopathy could be predicted prospectively was tested in an independent validation cohort made up of under 20 hyperthyroidism patients plus 17 patients who later progressed to ophthalmopathy. The 75 to 100 discovery patients were divided at random into training and test sets in a 7:3 ratio. In addition, the study compared T-cell repertoires in thyroid tissue and in blood from six Graves' hyperthyroidism patients. Once sampling was done, hyperthyroidism patients were given methimazole at a starting dose of 30 mg daily, whereas ophthalmopathy patients were given high-dose intravenous methylprednisolone. According to the paper, TCR Vbeta CDR3 sequencing was carried out on about 140 peripheral blood samples, which came from fewer than 50 ophthalmopathy, under 85 hyperthyroidism and some 17 progressor patients. Points the paper makes about the study in general: No statistical method was used to fix the sample size in advance, and group allocation was not hidden from the investigators. Most expanded thyroid clonotypes (frequency above 0.001) were also found in blood, which suggests that blood repertoires may mirror thyroid immune responses. During validation, the model predicted progression to ophthalmopathy a median of approximately 6 months ahead of onset, with approximately 71% sensitivity and about 75% specificity. In cross-validation, a model built on a 13 V-J signature told ophthalmopathy apart from stable hyperthyroidism with under 90% sensitivity and about 81% specificity, and in testing the same model reached 80%/75%.

This clonotype was counted ten times or more. The antigen it recognizes is unknown. No much larger clone is present one base from it, and per-base qualities are unavailable. Moderately to severely active disease, a Clinical Activity Score of at least 3, a NOSPECS grade of at least 4, and a duration under 3 months were present in ophthalmopathy patients. Any patient with an uncontrolled infection, another autoimmune disease, pregnancy or lactation was excluded. Clinical symptoms, serum thyroxine and TRAb, thyroid ultrasound, and orbital computed tomography formed the basis for the diagnoses. PBMCs were isolated from 8 to 10 ml of fresh peripheral blood by Ficoll-Paque density gradient centrifugation. Total RNA was extracted using Trizol reagent, and RNA quality was assessed on an Agilent 2100 Bioanalyzer. Amplification of TCR beta CDR3 regions was carried out from RNA transcripts. The first round of RT-PCR for the TCR CDR3 was performed with the HTBI primer set and the Qiagen OneStep RT-PCR kit. Libraries were constructed in a second round of multiplex PCR, after which size selection and purification were performed. Paired-end sequencing of the libraries was performed with 100 bp reads on an Illumina HiSeq2000. In the paper's pipeline: Raw data were processed with SOAPnuke, discarding reads with adapters, uncalled bases, mean Phred below 15, or no exact constant-primer or identifier match. COPE v1.2.5 was used to merge the high-quality paired reads, and each unique nucleotide sequence was defined as a clonotype. Clonotypes were aligned to IMGT TRBV, TRBD and TRBJ reference segments using MiTCR v1.1. The analysis was restricted to V-J combinations with a frequency above 0.0001, which together covered over 99% of the repertoires. A TCS score was defined as the ratio between F50 (clonal expansion) and ExV (chaos), using BLOSUM62-based TCRdist between CDR3 peptides within each V-J. Welch's t-statistics and random forest reduced fewer than 550 V-J features to 13, which were used in a naive Bayes classifier (R e1071). TCRdb reanalyzed the raw reads on its own, using fastp at Q25 for trimming and MiXCR for clone calling, and kept in-frame beta chains. Duplicate CDR3 protein sequences are folded into a single record with the most common DNA and genes. TCRdb assigned the V and J calls; the authors' analysis was not used. The sample records 300,000 to 500,000 distinct CDR3 sequences, 11% to 15% of which are singletons. The top ten hold around 30% of the sample.

V is pared back by 2 bases and J by 2 bases, with 9 bases lying between the germline termini. CDR1 and CDR2 were assigned from the germline V gene as SGHRS and YFSETQ. Spanning cysteine to phenylalanine, the CDR3 consists of 14 amino acids. The entry retains the CDR3 DNA only, 42 bases that are in frame from base 1. Sequencing was done on a sample of blood. This clonotype was sampled from a man aged 45-60 years with Graves' ophthalmopathy. The rearranged segments are TRBV5-1 and TRBJ2-3; perhaps TRBD2 is the D gene, with 5 bases matching. The CDR3 protein sequence reads: CASSFERPTDTQYF. The sequenced DNA: TGCGCCAGCAGCTTCGAGCGGCCCACAGATACGCAGTATTTT.